This T cell receptor beta chain stems from a study of blood T cell repertoires in COVID-19. In the original processing: Reference gene primer amplification yielded estimated nucleated cell counts. Here immunoSEQ multiplex PCR was the method, and the copy in TCRdb shows in-frame clones only, minus some. V and J calls and clone size follow that table, whereas D and trimming were derived from the DNA. This table has about 93,000 clones, about 80% appearing once. The CDR3 extends over 15 amino acids. CDR1 is LGHDT and CDR2 is YNNKEL in the germline V gene (reference sequence). After removal of 4 bases from V and 0 bases from J, the junction contained 5 bases not matched to a gene.

This chain connects TRBV3-1 (or the pseudogene TRBV3-2) to TRBJ1-1; 7 nucleotides align to TRBD1. This receptor was obtained from a human donor in a cohort sampled during active COVID-19. The sample taken for sequencing was peripheral blood. The CDR3 nucleotides read TGTGCCAGCAGCCCGCGACAGGGCGTGAACACTGAAGCTTTCTTT. This encodes CASSPRQGVNTEAFF.